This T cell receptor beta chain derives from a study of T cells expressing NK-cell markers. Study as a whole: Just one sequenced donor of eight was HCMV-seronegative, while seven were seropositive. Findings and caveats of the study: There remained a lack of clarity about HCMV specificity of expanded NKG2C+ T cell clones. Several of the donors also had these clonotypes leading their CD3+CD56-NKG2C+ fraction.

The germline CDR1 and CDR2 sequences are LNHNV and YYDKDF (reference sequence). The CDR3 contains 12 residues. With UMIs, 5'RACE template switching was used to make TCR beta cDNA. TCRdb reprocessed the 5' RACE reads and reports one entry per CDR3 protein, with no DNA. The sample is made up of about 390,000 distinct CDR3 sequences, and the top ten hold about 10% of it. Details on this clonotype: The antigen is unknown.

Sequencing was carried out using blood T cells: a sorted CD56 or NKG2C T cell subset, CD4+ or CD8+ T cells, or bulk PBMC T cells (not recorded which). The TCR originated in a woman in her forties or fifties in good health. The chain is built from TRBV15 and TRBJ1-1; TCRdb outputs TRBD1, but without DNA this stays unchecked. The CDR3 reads CATRDRGRGTFF.